A selection of T cell receptor beta chains follows, all from one sample in a study of T cell responses to AZD1222 COVID-19 vaccine. Clones were read by immunoSEQ multiplex PCR, and TCRdb kept only the in-frame ones, dropping some. The top ten clones hold less than 0.6% of a sample with 250,000 to 300,000 clones, about 94% of them seen once. Source: peripheral blood, taken 28 days after the second AZD1222 dose. These receptors were taken from an adult who received the AZD1222 COVID-19 vaccine. CDR3s include the opening cysteine and the closing phenylalanine or tryptophan. Fields, in order: clone size, V gene, J gene, D gene, CDR3 protein, CDR3 DNA. A D gene is named only where the DNA matches it firmly. Some rows mark clone size as missing; the rest say once, few, many or name a class of expanded clone.

clone size: -; V gene: TRBV3-1/TRBV3-2; J gene: TRBJ1-1; D gene: -; CDR3 protein: CASSQVGGDRAFF; CDR3 DNA: TGTGCCAGCAGCCAAGTAGGTGGCGACAGAGCTTTCTTT
clone size: few; V gene: TRBV9; J gene: TRBJ1-5; D gene: TRBD1; CDR3 protein: CASSVGGGDQPQHF; CDR3 DNA: TGTGCCAGCAGCGTAGGAGGGGGCGATCAGCCCCAGCATTTT
clone size: -; V gene: TRBV4-1; J gene: TRBJ2-5; D gene: TRBD2; CDR3 protein: CASSQPPRDSGVGGETQYF; CDR3 DNA: TGCGCCAGCAGCCAACCCCCCCGTGATAGCGGGGTCGGGGGCGAGACCCAGTACTTC
clone size: -; V gene: TRBV6-2/TRBV6-3; J gene: TRBJ2-1; D gene: -; CDR3 protein: CASSYSTVYNEQFF; CDR3 DNA: TGTGCCAGCAGTTACTCGACAGTCTACAATGAGCAGTTCTTC
clone size: -; V gene: TRBV12-3/TRBV12-4; J gene: TRBJ1-5; D gene: -; CDR3 protein: CASSFAGDQPQHF; CDR3 DNA: TGTGCCAGCAGTTTTGCAGGAGATCAGCCCCAGCATTTT
clone size: -; V gene: TRBV27; J gene: TRBJ2-3; D gene: -; CDR3 protein: CASSLRWSGLDTQYF; CDR3 DNA: TGTGCCAGCAGTTTACGATGGAGCGGGTTAGATACGCAGTATTTT
clone size: -; V gene: TRBV6-6; J gene: TRBJ2-1; D gene: -; CDR3 protein: CASSYGVDEWDEQFF; CDR3 DNA: TGTGCCAGCAGTTACGGGGTAGACGAATGGGATGAGCAGTTCTTC
clone size: once; V gene: TRBV5-5; J gene: TRBJ2-7; D gene: TRBD1; CDR3 protein: CASSSGTGKYEQYF; CDR3 DNA: TGTGCCAGCAGCTCCGGGACAGGGAAATACGAGCAGTACTTC
clone size: -; V gene: TRBV7-2; J gene: TRBJ2-5; D gene: -; CDR3 protein: CASSSGRGRGRETQYF; CDR3 DNA: TGTGCCAGCAGCTCAGGAAGGGGCAGGGGAAGGGAGACCCAGTACTTC
clone size: -; V gene: TRBV10-3; J gene: TRBJ1-1; D gene: -; CDR3 protein: CAISESEGNTEAFF; CDR3 DNA: TGTGCCATCAGTGAGTCGGAGGGGAACACTGAAGCTTTCTTT
clone size: -; V gene: TRBV4-1; J gene: TRBJ2-2; D gene: TRBD1; CDR3 protein: CASSQDRRGTGTGELFF; CDR3 DNA: TGCGCCAGCAGCCAAGATCGGCGGGGGACAGGGACCGGGGAGCTGTTTTTT
clone size: once; V gene: TRBV28; J gene: TRBJ2-7; D gene: -; CDR3 protein: CASRRGRGDHSYEQYF; CDR3 DNA: TGTGCCAGCAGACGCGGGCGCGGTGACCACTCCTACGAGCAGTACTTC
clone size: -; V gene: TRBV3-1/TRBV3-2; J gene: TRBJ1-1; D gene: -; CDR3 protein: CASSQTRGGTEAFF; CDR3 DNA: TGTGCCAGCAGCCAAACTCGGGGGGGGACTGAAGCTTTCTTT
clone size: -; V gene: TRBV4-1; J gene: TRBJ2-7; D gene: TRBD1; CDR3 protein: CASSPVGPGQEYKVRYF; CDR3 DNA: TGCGCCAGCAGCCCGGTAGGGCCGGGACAGGAGTATAAAGTACGGTACTTC
clone size: -; V gene: TRBV6-6; J gene: TRBJ1-1; D gene: -; CDR3 protein: CASSYPSFMNTEAFF; CDR3 DNA: TGTGCCAGCAGTTACCCTTCATTCATGAACACTGAAGCTTTCTTT
clone size: -; V gene: TRBV5-1; J gene: TRBJ2-1; D gene: -; CDR3 protein: CASSPKGGPYNEQFF; CDR3 DNA: TGCGCCAGCAGCCCGAAGGGGGGGCCCTACAATGAGCAGTTCTTC
clone size: -; V gene: TRBV5-1; J gene: TRBJ1-4; D gene: -; CDR3 protein: CASSPARGYEKLFF; CDR3 DNA: TGCGCCAGCAGCCCCGCGAGGGGTTATGAAAAACTGTTTTTT
clone size: -; V gene: TRBV30; J gene: TRBJ2-1; D gene: -; CDR3 protein: CAWSLGLGGEQFF; CDR3 DNA: TGTGCCTGGAGTTTGGGCTTGGGGGGTGAGCAGTTCTTC
clone size: once; V gene: TRBV3-1/TRBV3-2; J gene: TRBJ1-2; D gene: -; CDR3 protein: CASSQDHRATHGYTF; CDR3 DNA: TGTGCCAGCAGCCAAGATCACAGGGCTACTCATGGCTACACCTTC
clone size: once; V gene: TRBV5-4; J gene: TRBJ1-1; D gene: -; CDR3 protein: CASSLDWSGTEAFF; CDR3 DNA: TGTGCCAGCAGCTTGGACTGGAGCGGCACTGAAGCTTTCTTT
clone size: few; V gene: TRBV3-1/TRBV3-2; J gene: TRBJ2-7; D gene: TRBD2; CDR3 protein: CASSQEEWGTSSYEQYF; CDR3 DNA: TGTGCCAGCAGCCAAGAAGAATGGGGGACTAGCAGCTACGAGCAGTACTTC
clone size: -; V gene: TRBV5-1; J gene: TRBJ1-5; D gene: -; CDR3 protein: CARPRVMGNQPQHF; CDR3 DNA: TGCGCCAGACCCAGGGTGATGGGCAATCAGCCCCAGCATTTT
clone size: few; V gene: TRBV2; J gene: TRBJ1-1; D gene: -; CDR3 protein: CASSKEGYTEAFF; CDR3 DNA: TGTGCCAGCAGCAAGGAGGGCTACACTGAAGCTTTCTTT
clone size: -; V gene: TRBV7-9; J gene: TRBJ2-1; D gene: TRBD1; CDR3 protein: CASSLEVGRGRNEQFF; CDR3 DNA: TGTGCCAGCAGCTTAGAGGTTGGCAGGGGGCGAAATGAGCAGTTCTTC
clone size: -; V gene: TRBV5-1; J gene: TRBJ2-7; D gene: -; CDR3 protein: CASSLSGRGEQYF; CDR3 DNA: TGCGCCAGCAGCTTGTCAGGGAGAGGCGAGCAGTACTTC
clone size: -; V gene: TRBV3-1/TRBV3-2; J gene: TRBJ1-1; D gene: -; CDR3 protein: CASSQGRGPEAFF; CDR3 DNA: TGTGCCAGCAGCCAAGGGCGGGGCCCAGAAGCTTTCTTT
clone size: -; V gene: TRBV2; J gene: TRBJ1-5; D gene: -; CDR3 protein: CASSGYRDQPQHF; CDR3 DNA: TGTGCCAGCAGTGGGTACAGGGATCAGCCCCAGCATTTT
clone size: -; V gene: TRBV18; J gene: TRBJ1-2; D gene: TRBD1; CDR3 protein: CASSPNHGQGVDGYTF; CDR3 DNA: TGTGCCAGCTCACCGAATCACGGACAGGGGGTCGATGGCTACACCTTC
clone size: -; V gene: TRBV6-4; J gene: TRBJ1-1; D gene: -; CDR3 protein: CASSVRGNTEAFF; CDR3 DNA: TGTGCCAGCAGTGTTAGGGGGAACACTGAAGCTTTCTTT
clone size: once; V gene: TRBV6-5; J gene: TRBJ2-5; D gene: TRBD2; CDR3 protein: CASLRLAGEETQYF; CDR3 DNA: TGTGCCAGCCTGCGACTAGCGGGAGAAGAGACCCAGTACTTC
clone size: -; V gene: TRBV11-2; J gene: TRBJ1-1; D gene: -; CDR3 protein: CASSSLGGYGTEAFF; CDR3 DNA: TGTGCCAGCAGCTCCTTAGGGGGGTATGGCACTGAAGCTTTCTTT
clone size: -; V gene: TRBV19; J gene: TRBJ1-4; D gene: -; CDR3 protein: CASRGATNEKLFF; CDR3 DNA: TGTGCTTCAAGGGGGGCAACTAATGAAAAACTGTTTTTT
clone size: -; V gene: TRBV7-2; J gene: TRBJ1-5; D gene: TRBD1; CDR3 protein: CASSSRGLRQPQHF; CDR3 DNA: TGTGCCAGCAGCTCCAGGGGGCTACGACAGCCCCAGCATTTT
clone size: once; V gene: TRBV28; J gene: TRBJ1-6; D gene: -; CDR3 protein: CASRPYAGLGPPLHF; CDR3 DNA: TGTGCCAGCAGGCCTTATGCGGGGCTAGGGCCACCCCTCCACTTT
clone size: -; V gene: TRBV24-1; J gene: TRBJ2-7; D gene: -; CDR3 protein: CATSDRFGGHGEQYF; CDR3 DNA: TGTGCCACCAGTGATAGATTTGGCGGGCACGGCGAGCAGTACTTC
clone size: -; V gene: TRBV14; J gene: TRBJ1-1; D gene: TRBD1; CDR3 protein: CASSYRIQGAKPEAFF; CDR3 DNA: TGTGCCAGCAGCTACCGAATACAGGGGGCGAAGCCTGAAGCTTTCTTT
clone size: few; V gene: TRBV3-1/TRBV3-2; J gene: TRBJ1-1; D gene: -; CDR3 protein: CASSQDSKGTEAFF; CDR3 DNA: TGTGCCAGCAGCCAAGATTCCAAGGGCACTGAAGCTTTCTTT
clone size: -; V gene: TRBV7-2; J gene: TRBJ2-1; D gene: -; CDR3 protein: CASKETGPAVNEQFF; CDR3 DNA: TGTGCCAGCAAGGAGACGGGACCCGCCGTAAATGAGCAGTTCTTC
clone size: -; V gene: TRBV7-2; J gene: TRBJ2-3; D gene: TRBD2; CDR3 protein: CASSLESWRAGGDRDTQYF; CDR3 DNA: TGTGCCAGCAGCTTAGAATCTTGGCGAGCGGGGGGCGACCGAGATACGCAGTATTTT
clone size: -; V gene: TRBV5-6; J gene: TRBJ2-7; D gene: -; CDR3 protein: CASSSGHEQYF; CDR3 DNA: TGTGCCAGCAGCTCGGGCCACGAGCAGTACTTC
clone size: -; V gene: TRBV5-1; J gene: TRBJ2-4; D gene: -; CDR3 protein: CASSLAGTKNIQYF; CDR3 DNA: TGCGCCAGCAGCTTGGCGGGAACCAAAAACATTCAGTACTTC
clone size: -; V gene: TRBV15; J gene: TRBJ2-3; D gene: -; CDR3 protein: CATSRDRAGAGTDTQYF; CDR3 DNA: TGTGCCACCAGCAGAGATAGGGCAGGGGCCGGCACAGATACGCAGTATTTT
clone size: -; V gene: TRBV5-1; J gene: TRBJ2-3; D gene: TRBD1; CDR3 protein: CASSFQGDADTQYF; CDR3 DNA: TGCGCCAGCAGCTTCCAGGGGGACGCAGATACGCAGTATTTT
clone size: -; V gene: TRBV5-1; J gene: TRBJ2-3; D gene: TRBD2; CDR3 protein: CASGGLAASTDTQYF; CDR3 DNA: TGCGCCAGCGGGGGACTAGCGGCTAGCACAGATACGCAGTATTTT
clone size: -; V gene: TRBV6-5; J gene: TRBJ1-5; D gene: TRBD1; CDR3 protein: CASNRGFDNQPQHF; CDR3 DNA: TGTGCCAGCAACAGGGGCTTTGACAATCAGCCCCAGCATTTT
clone size: -; V gene: TRBV5-1; J gene: TRBJ2-7; D gene: TRBD2; CDR3 protein: CASSLVAGGPLQYF; CDR3 DNA: TGCGCCAGCAGCCTGGTAGCGGGGGGCCCACTCCAGTACTTC
clone size: -; V gene: TRBV6-5; J gene: TRBJ1-3; D gene: -; CDR3 protein: CASSYSSRASGNTIYF; CDR3 DNA: TGTGCCAGCAGTTACTCGAGCAGGGCGTCCGGAAACACCATATATTTT
clone size: -; V gene: TRBV28; J gene: TRBJ1-6; D gene: -; CDR3 protein: CASTIGTDNSPLHF; CDR3 DNA: TGTGCCAGCACCATCGGGACTGACAATTCACCCCTCCACTTT
clone size: few; V gene: TRBV19; J gene: TRBJ1-5; D gene: -; CDR3 protein: CASSNTGLVQPQHF; CDR3 DNA: TGTGCCAGTAGTAACACAGGGCTGGTCCAGCCCCAGCATTTT